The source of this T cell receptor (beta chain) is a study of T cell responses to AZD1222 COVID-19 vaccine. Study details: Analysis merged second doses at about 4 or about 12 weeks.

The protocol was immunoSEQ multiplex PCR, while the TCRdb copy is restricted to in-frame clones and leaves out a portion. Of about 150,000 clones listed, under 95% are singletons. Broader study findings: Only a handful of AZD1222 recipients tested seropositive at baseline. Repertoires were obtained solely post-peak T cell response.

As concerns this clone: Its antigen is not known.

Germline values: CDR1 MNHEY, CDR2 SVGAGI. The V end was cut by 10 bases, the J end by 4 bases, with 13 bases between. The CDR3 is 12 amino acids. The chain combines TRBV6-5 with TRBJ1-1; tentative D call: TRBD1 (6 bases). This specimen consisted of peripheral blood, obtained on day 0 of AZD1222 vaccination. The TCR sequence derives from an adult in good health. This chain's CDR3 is CATRGGPTEAFF. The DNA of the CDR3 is TGTGCCACTAGGGGGGGTCCCACTGAAGCTTTCTTT.